These T cell receptor beta chains were read from a single sample in a study of T cell responses to AZD1222 COVID-19 vaccine. Some clones are missing from TCRdb's copy, which holds only in-frame ones; the method was immunoSEQ multiplex PCR. The sample lists around 100,000 clones, around 92% occurring once. Material: peripheral blood, obtained on day 0 of AZD1222 vaccination. The receptors shown here come from an adult in good health. Each CDR3 is given with its conserved first and last residue. D genes are given only for firm matches. Rows give clone size only sometimes, using once, few, many, or a class for an expanded clone.

size: NA
J: TRBJ1-5
D: NA
V: TRBV27
CDR3: CASRPRAGEQPQHF
DNA: TGTGCCAGCAGACCCAGGGCAGGGGAACAGCCCCAGCATTTT

size: NA
J: TRBJ1-2
D: NA
V: TRBV28
CDR3: CASRETVNYGYTF
DNA: TGTGCCAGCAGGGAGACGGTTAACTATGGCTACACCTTC

size: NA
J: TRBJ1-2
D: NA
V: TRBV28
CDR3: CASSLNRAGYTF
DNA: TGTGCCAGCAGTTTAAACAGGGCCGGCTACACCTTC

size: NA
J: TRBJ2-5
D: NA
V: TRBV5-1
CDR3: CASSTYRVQETQYF
DNA: TGCGCCAGCAGCACCTACAGGGTCCAAGAGACCCAGTACTTC

size: NA
J: TRBJ2-2
D: TRBD1
V: TRBV7-2
CDR3: CASSQGQLLNTGELFF
DNA: TGTGCCAGCAGCCAGGGACAGCTGTTGAACACCGGGGAGCTGTTTTTT

size: NA
J: TRBJ1-6
D: NA
V: TRBV7-2
CDR3: CASSLGGSNSPLHF
DNA: TGTGCCAGCAGCTTAGGCGGATCCAATTCACCCCTCCACTTT

size: few
J: TRBJ1-5
D: NA
V: TRBV6-5
CDR3: CASRQGHQPQHF
DNA: TGTGCCAGCCGGCAGGGCCATCAGCCCCAGCATTTT

size: many
J: TRBJ1-3
D: NA
V: TRBV5-6
CDR3: CASSVGPGGNTIYF
DNA: TGTGCCAGCAGCGTGGGACCGGGGGGAAACACCATATATTTT

size: NA
J: TRBJ2-7
D: NA
V: TRBV6-2/TRBV6-3
CDR3: CASSYGGTVNYEQYF
DNA: TGTGCCAGCAGTTACGGAGGGACAGTGAACTACGAGCAGTACTTC

size: NA
J: TRBJ2-7
D: TRBD2
V: TRBV11-3
CDR3: CASSFGLAGVDEQYF
DNA: TGTGCCAGCAGCTTCGGACTAGCGGGAGTTGACGAGCAGTACTTC

size: NA
J: TRBJ2-7
D: TRBD2
V: TRBV29-1
CDR3: CSVLKGSGSYEQYF
DNA: TGCAGCGTCCTTAAGGGTAGCGGGTCCTACGAGCAGTACTTC

size: NA
J: TRBJ2-1
D: TRBD2
V: TRBV11-3
CDR3: CASSYRLAGANEQFF
DNA: TGTGCCAGCAGCTATAGACTAGCGGGAGCCAATGAGCAGTTCTTC

size: NA
J: TRBJ1-1
D: TRBD1
V: TRBV6-5
CDR3: CASRPGTVNTEAFF
DNA: TGTGCCAGCAGGCCCGGGACAGTGAACACTGAAGCTTTCTTT

size: NA
J: TRBJ1-1
D: TRBD1
V: TRBV30
CDR3: CAWTGQSNTEAFF
DNA: TGTGCCTGGACGGGACAGTCGAACACTGAAGCTTTCTTT

size: NA
J: TRBJ2-1
D: NA
V: TRBV24-1
CDR3: CATSDSTRNEQFF
DNA: TGTGCCACCAGTGATTCGACGAGGAATGAGCAGTTCTTC

size: once
J: TRBJ2-7
D: NA
V: TRBV27
CDR3: CASTPGLGVHEQYF
DNA: TGTGCCAGCACTCCGGGTCTCGGGGTCCACGAGCAGTACTTC

size: NA
J: TRBJ2-7
D: NA
V: TRBV12-3/TRBV12-4
CDR3: CASSLLREQYF
DNA: TGTGCCAGCAGTTTACTTCGGGAGCAGTACTTC

size: NA
J: TRBJ2-7
D: NA
V: TRBV6-5
CDR3: CASSYSWGTPLEQYF
DNA: TGTGCCAGCAGTTACTCGTGGGGGACGCCCCTCGAGCAGTACTTC

size: NA
J: TRBJ1-1
D: NA
V: TRBV10-2
CDR3: CASRLTGNTEAFF
DNA: TGCGCCAGCAGACTGACAGGGAACACTGAAGCTTTCTTT

size: NA
J: TRBJ1-2
D: NA
V: TRBV7-8
CDR3: CASSYRAPTTLGKGEGGYTF
DNA: TGTGCCAGCAGCTACAGGGCCCCCACGACGCTTGGAAAGGGAGAAGGTGGCTACACCTTC

size: once
J: TRBJ2-7
D: NA
V: TRBV15
CDR3: CATRPDGGGLYEQYF
DNA: TGTGCCACCAGACCCGACGGAGGGGGACTCTACGAGCAGTACTTC

size: once
J: TRBJ1-5
D: TRBD1
V: TRBV19
CDR3: CASWDRAYQPQHF
DNA: TGTGCCAGCTGGGACAGGGCTTATCAGCCCCAGCATTTT

size: NA
J: TRBJ2-7
D: NA
V: TRBV4-1
CDR3: CASSQGDWGRTYEQYF
DNA: TGCGCCAGCAGCCAAGGGGACTGGGGGCGCACCTACGAGCAGTACTTC

size: NA
J: TRBJ2-6
D: NA
V: TRBV2
CDR3: CASSESGFAGANVLTF
DNA: TGTGCCAGCAGTGAGTCCGGTTTCGCTGGGGCCAACGTCCTGACTTTC

size: NA
J: TRBJ1-6
D: NA
V: TRBV4-1
CDR3: CASSQGPLNSPLHF
DNA: TGCGCCAGCAGCCAAGGCCCTCTTAATTCACCCCTCCACTTT

size: NA
J: TRBJ2-7
D: NA
V: TRBV6-6
CDR3: CASKEPGHEQYF
DNA: TGTGCCAGCAAGGAACCCGGGCACGAGCAGTACTTC

size: NA
J: TRBJ2-1
D: TRBD2
V: TRBV27
CDR3: CASSPSASGKGEQFF
DNA: TGTGCCAGCAGCCCCTCGGCTAGCGGGAAGGGTGAGCAGTTCTTC

size: NA
J: TRBJ1-1
D: NA
V: TRBV10-2
CDR3: CASWIENTEAFF
DNA: TGCGCCAGTTGGATAGAAAACACTGAAGCTTTCTTT

size: NA
J: TRBJ2-1
D: TRBD1
V: TRBV7-6
CDR3: CASSLDREDRVEQFF
DNA: TGTGCCAGCAGCTTGGACAGGGAGGACAGAGTTGAGCAGTTCTTC

size: NA
J: TRBJ2-1
D: NA
V: TRBV24-1
CDR3: CATSDPSIDDEQFF
DNA: TGTGCCACCAGTGACCCTAGCATCGACGATGAGCAGTTCTTC

size: NA
J: TRBJ1-5
D: NA
V: TRBV11-2
CDR3: CASSLSPNNQPQHF
DNA: TGTGCCAGCAGCTTATCGCCGAACAATCAGCCCCAGCATTTT

size: NA
J: TRBJ1-5
D: NA
V: TRBV4-1
CDR3: CASSLGGGNQPQHF
DNA: TGCGCCAGCAGCCTGGGGGGAGGCAATCAGCCCCAGCATTTT

size: NA
J: TRBJ1-2
D: NA
V: TRBV7-9
CDR3: CASSLEAGGYTF
DNA: TGTGCCAGCAGCTTAGAGGCAGGGGGCTACACCTTC

size: NA
J: TRBJ2-2
D: NA
V: TRBV28
CDR3: CASSLVGGELFF
DNA: TGTGCCAGCAGCCTCGTGGGCGGGGAGCTGTTTTTT

size: NA
J: TRBJ1-5
D: TRBD1
V: TRBV19
CDR3: CASTPDRESQPQHF
DNA: TGTGCCAGTACCCCGGACAGGGAGAGTCAGCCCCAGCATTTT

size: NA
J: TRBJ1-6
D: NA
V: TRBV19
CDR3: CASKREEGWNSPLHF
DNA: TGTGCCAGTAAGAGAGAAGAGGGTTGGAATTCACCCCTCCACTTT

size: NA
J: TRBJ1-5
D: TRBD1
V: TRBV30
CDR3: CAWSVYRGGQPQHF
DNA: TGTGCCTGGAGTGTATACAGGGGAGGGCAGCCCCAGCATTTT

size: few
J: TRBJ2-3
D: NA
V: TRBV11-2
CDR3: CASSSAAPLTDTQYF
DNA: TGTGCCAGCAGCTCCGCGGCGCCCCTCACAGATACGCAGTATTTT

size: NA
J: TRBJ1-2
D: TRBD1
V: TRBV11-2
CDR3: CASSRQGYYGYTF
DNA: TGTGCCAGCAGCCGACAGGGGTACTATGGCTACACCTTC

size: NA
J: TRBJ2-7
D: NA
V: TRBV28
CDR3: CASSSRLPRGTYEQYF
DNA: TGTGCCAGCAGTTCTCGACTCCCCCGCGGAACCTACGAGCAGTACTTC

size: NA
J: TRBJ2-3
D: NA
V: TRBV27
CDR3: CASSPPDTQYF
DNA: TGTGCCAGCAGTCCGCCGGATACGCAGTATTTT

size: once
J: TRBJ1-5
D: NA
V: TRBV3-1/TRBV3-2
CDR3: CASSQGHSNQPQHF
DNA: TGTGCCAGCAGCCAAGGACACAGCAATCAGCCCCAGCATTTT

size: NA
J: TRBJ1-2
D: TRBD1
V: TRBV6-5
CDR3: CASSYSGTGDYGYTF
DNA: TGTGCCAGCAGTTACTCCGGGACAGGGGACTATGGCTACACCTTC

size: NA
J: TRBJ2-7
D: NA
V: TRBV15
CDR3: CATSRGWGPSYEQYF
DNA: TGTGCCACCAGCAGAGGTTGGGGGCCCAGCTACGAGCAGTACTTC

size: NA
J: TRBJ2-5
D: TRBD2
V: TRBV5-4
CDR3: CASSLGGLAAQETQYF
DNA: TGTGCCAGCAGCTTGGGGGGACTAGCGGCGCAAGAGACCCAGTACTTC

size: NA
J: TRBJ1-2
D: NA
V: TRBV2
CDR3: CASSDGIGGGNYGYTF
DNA: TGTGCCAGCAGTGACGGCATCGGAGGGGGGAACTATGGCTACACCTTC

size: NA
J: TRBJ2-7
D: TRBD1
V: TRBV19
CDR3: CASSPGQGVYEQYF
DNA: TGTGCCAGTAGCCCTGGGCAGGGGGTTTACGAGCAGTACTTC